Listed below are T cell receptor beta chains from one sample, sequenced in a study of T cell responses to AZD1222 COVID-19 vaccine. Clones were sequenced by immunoSEQ multiplex PCR, and TCRdb holds only the in-frame ones, with some missing. This table holds about 120,000 clones, roughly 84% found once. Sequenced material: peripheral blood, taken 28 days after the second AZD1222 dose. The receptor source for this set is an adult who received the AZD1222 COVID-19 vaccine. Each CDR3 is given with its conserved first and last residue. A D gene is named only where the DNA matches it firmly. Size is omitted from some rows. Given values are once, few, many or a class for expanded clones.

D,J,V,size,DNA,CDR3
-,TRBJ1-1,TRBV15,-,TGTGCCACCAGCAGAGGTAGGCCCGCTGAAGCTTTCTTT,CATSRGRPAEAFF
-,TRBJ1-2,TRBV5-4,-,TGTGCCAGCAGCTTGGCCCACGGAAACTATGGCTACACCTTC,CASSLAHGNYGYTF
-,TRBJ1-1,TRBV6-5,-,TGTGCCAGCAGTTCCCGCGGGACCCCGAACACTGAAGCTTTCTTT,CASSSRGTPNTEAFF
-,TRBJ2-2,TRBV9,-,TGTGCCAGCAGCGTAGTTGACAACCGTGGGGCCAACACCGGGGAGCTGTTTTTT,CASSVVDNRGANTGELFF
-,TRBJ2-6,TRBV4-3,-,TGCGCCAGCAGCCAGGGACCGAGCAACGTCCTGACTTTC,CASSQGPSNVLTF
TRBD1,TRBJ1-1,TRBV5-1,-,TGCGCCAGCAGCGCGACAGGGCGGGACACTGAAGCTTTCTTT,CASSATGRDTEAFF
-,TRBJ1-6,TRBV11-2,few,TGTGCCAGCAGCCCCAGGAAGGGGATGGGGAATTCACCCCTCCACTTT,CASSPRKGMGNSPLHF
TRBD1,TRBJ1-2,TRBV7-2,-,TGTGCCAGCAGCTATAGGGACAGTTCTAACTATGGCTACACCTTC,CASSYRDSSNYGYTF
TRBD2,TRBJ2-3,TRBV2,-,TGTGCCAGTCGTAGCGGGGGGGCAGATACGCAGTATTTT,CASRSGGADTQYF
-,TRBJ1-5,TRBV18,once,TGTGCCAGCTCACCCGGGGGGAGCAATCAGCCCCAGCATTTT,CASSPGGSNQPQHF
TRBD1,TRBJ1-2,TRBV30,-,TGTGCCTGGAGTGTAGTTCGTACAGGGGGAGGCTACACCTTC,CAWSVVRTGGGYTF
TRBD1,TRBJ1-1,TRBV28,-,TGTGCCAGCAGGGATCCGGGACAGGGTTTTGCTGAAGCTTTCTTT,CASRDPGQGFAEAFF
TRBD1,TRBJ2-5,TRBV24-1,-,TGTGCCACCAGTGAAACGACAGGGGCAGGAGAGACCCAGTACTTC,CATSETTGAGETQYF
TRBD1,TRBJ2-7,TRBV7-9,-,TGTGCCAGCAGCTTAGCGAAGACAGGGGCCGGCGGGGAGCAGTACTTC,CASSLAKTGAGGEQYF
TRBD1,TRBJ1-2,TRBV5-1,once,TGCGCCAGCAGCGGGGGACAGGCGCGCGGCTACACCTTC,CASSGGQARGYTF
TRBD1,TRBJ2-1,TRBV7-7,once,TGTGCTAGCAGCCGGGACAGCTACAATGAGCAGTTCTTC,CASSRDSYNEQFF
TRBD2,TRBJ2-7,TRBV30,-,TGTGCCTGGAGCTGGGAGGGCGAGCAGTACTTC,CAWSWEGEQYF
-,TRBJ1-1,TRBV18,-,TGTGCCAGCTCACCTTCCCCCATGACGGGGAACACTGAAGCTTTCTTT,CASSPSPMTGNTEAFF
-,TRBJ2-5,TRBV12-3/TRBV12-4,-,TGTGCCAGCAGTTTGGGGGTCAGAGAGACCCAGTACTTC,CASSLGVRETQYF
-,TRBJ2-3,TRBV28,-,TGTGCCAGCAGTTCCCGTTTGGACGTCAGAACAGATACGCAGTATTTT,CASSSRLDVRTDTQYF